This T cell receptor beta chain was recorded in a study of blood T cell repertoires in COVID-19. Enrolled through a virtual design, the participants were between roughly 18 and 100 years of age and came from under 25 US areas. Participant reports of clinical history set cohort assignment. The CDR3 contains 13 residues. Germline V CDR1 and CDR2: LNHDA, SQIVND (reference sequence). The V end lost 7 bases, the J end lost 4 bases, and 11 bases lay between the germline ends. Some clones are missing from TCRdb's copy, which holds only in-frame ones; the method was immunoSEQ multiplex PCR. The sample includes more than 300,000 clones, 91% seen only once; the top ten take about 0.9%.

The source of this sequence is a woman aged 40 to 50 who had been exposed to COVID-19. Sequenced material: PBMCs or T cells enriched from blood (not recorded which). The rearrangement joins TRBV19 to TRBJ1-3; TRBD1 is a possible D gene (6 bases). This chain's CDR3 is CASTPDRGNTIYF. The CDR3 DNA reads as TGTGCCAGTACCCCGGACAGAGGAAACACCATATATTTT.